Below, 11 T cell receptor beta chains from the same sample are listed, as sequenced in a study of tumor-infiltrating lymphocytes in primary liver carcinoma. Starting from approximately 500 ng of total RNA, TCR beta cDNA was produced with a primer in the constant region. Three nested multiplex PCR rounds, a slightly modified ARM-PCR method, built the TCR beta libraries. For approximately 9 cycles apiece, the opening two PCR rounds ran with TRBV1-TRBV30 forward primers and a C-beta reverse primer. TCRdb re-called the multiplex PCR reads through MiXCR, storing one row per CDR3 protein. The sample contains 50,000 to 60,000 distinct CDR3 sequences, around 77% of which appear only once. Unsorted bulk tissue, about 17-34 mg of it, served as the source for co-extraction of RNA and DNA. The sequenced sample consisted of liver tumor tissue from sampling region 5. The subset here: tumor region T5, tumor centre. The receptors shown here come from a man aged 35 to 55 with primary liver carcinoma and hepatitis B virus infection.

This clonotype was counted a few times. The chain employs TRBV29-1 and TRBJ2-7, with D unclear. Germline assignment: CDR1 SQVTM and CDR2 ANQGSEA. The CDR3 consists of 12 residues. V lost 8 bases and J 4 bases, leaving 15 bases between the germline ends. DNA for the CDR3: TGCAGCAATAGGATTGGTAAGTACGAGCAGTACTTC. It is translated as CSNRIGKYEQYF.

Comments on this clonotype: The conserved closing phenylalanine or tryptophan is absent in this CDR3, likely reflecting a read error. The V and J genes are TRBV7-9 and TRBJ1-1, with D hard to call. Germline-derived CDR1 and CDR2 are SEHNR and FQNEAQ (reference sequence). CDR3 length: 11 residues. V gave up 8 bases and J gave up 7 bases, with 11 bases separating them. The CDR3 sequence: CASGPNHEAFS. The CDR3 DNA follows: TGTGCCAGCGGCCCCAATCATGAAGCTTTCTCT.

Regarding this clonotype: A read error may account for a junction end that differs from germline. The rearrangement joins TRBV11-3 to TRBJ2-2; possibly TRBD1 or TRBD2 for D (5 bases each). The germline V gene has CDR1 SGHNT and CDR2 YENEEA. There are 15 residues in the CDR3. DNA for the CDR3: TGTGCCAGCAGCTATACAGGACCTTTCCCTGGGGAGCTGGTTTTT. Protein: CASSYTGPFPGELVF.

This clonotype has more than one count but fewer than ten. Sequence at one end of the junction differs from germline and may be a read error. The chain joins TRBV28 to TRBJ2-1; D is unclear. The CDR3 is 11 amino acids. CDR1 is MDHEN, CDR2 SYDVKM, per germline. The CDR3 protein is CTSSSFLSHLF. The CDR3 DNA follows: TGTACCAGCAGTTCTTTTTTATCACATCTCTTC.

This clonotype rates as medium-sized. This chain joins TRBV6-6 and TRBJ2-7; TRBD1 or TRBD2 may be the D gene (6 bases each). Germline V gene lookup returns CDR1 MNHNY and CDR2 SVGAGI (reference sequence). This CDR3 has 16 residues. V gave up 2 bases and J gave up 5 bases, with 19 bases separating them. The CDR3 DNA is TGTGCCAGCAGTTACGGGTTGGGGGGCCTAGGCGACGAGCAGTACTTC. Protein product: CASSYGLGGLGDEQYF.

About this clonotype itself: One end of the junction varies from germline; a read error may be responsible. The chain couples TRBV11-1 to TRBJ1-6; the D is unclear. Per the germline V gene, CDR1 is SGHAT and CDR2 is FQDESV (reference sequence). The CDR3 covers 13 residues. For the CDR3, the DNA is TGTGCCAGCAGCCGGACTCTGCTTTCACCCCCCCACTTT. Its protein is CASSRTLLSPPHF.

As regards this clonotype: One junction end does not reproduce the germline sequence, and a read error may be involved. The gene calls are TRBV6-2 or TRBV6-3 and TRBJ2-7, with unresolved D. The CDR3 extends over 15 amino acids. Germline CDR1 is MNHEY and CDR2 is SVGEGT. DNA of the CDR3: TGTGCCAGTAGTTATAGTGCATGGATGAAGGACGAGCAGTACTTC. Residues: CASSYSAWMKDEQYF.

As concerns this clonotype: One junction end does not reproduce the germline sequence, and a read error may be involved. This sequence joins TRBV20-1 and TRBJ2-2; D may be TRBD2 (5 bases). This CDR3 is built from 14 residues. Germline V CDR1 and CDR2: DFQATT, SNEGSKA (reference sequence). The CDR3 DNA reads as TGCAGTGCCCAGGTGATTCCGCGGACCGGGGAGCTGTTTTTC. Protein: CSAQVIPRTGELFF.

In this sample, this clonotype turned up a few times. At one boundary the junction diverges from the germline segment, which might be a read error. The chain is built from TRBV6-1 and TRBJ2-6; TRBD2 matches at 13 bases. CDR3 size: 15 residues. Germline CDR1 is MNHNS and CDR2 is SASEGT. The CDR3 spells CANSFGTSGIDALTF. The CDR3 DNA reads TGTGCCAACAGTTTTGGGACTAGCGGGATCGACGCCCTGACTTTC.

In the case of this clonotype: Its ends do not fully match the called genes, so a read error is possible. The chain has TRBV7-8 and TRBJ2-3, with a tentative D call TRBD2 (5 bases). The CDR3 loop spans 15 amino acids. CDR1 and CDR2 (germline): SGHVS, FQNEAQ. CDR3 coding DNA: TGTGCCAACAGCCCCCTTAGGACTCTCACAGATACGCAATATTTT. Translation: CANSPLRTLTDTQYF.

This clonotype appeared a single time. Here the CDR3 omits its conserved ending phenylalanine or tryptophan, so a read error is the likely source. The rearrangement joins TRBV11-1 to TRBJ2-3; D might be TRBD2 (5 bases). Germline V lookup: CDR1 SGHAT, CDR2 FQDESV (reference sequence). The CDR3 is 19 residues long. V was clipped by 4 bases and J by 5 bases, with 28 bases between them. DNA for the CDR3: TGTGCCAGCAGCTCTGGGAGAAGCTCTGTTGGAGCCCGCATAGATACGCAGTATTCT. Protein: CASSSGRSSVGARIDTQYS.